This T cell receptor beta chain was retrieved from a study of T cell changes during pregnancy in multiple sclerosis. In this sample, this clone turned up once. Here immunoSEQ multiplex PCR was the method, and the copy in TCRdb shows in-frame clones only, minus some. The data contain fewer than 85,000 clones, 90% to 95% of them singletons. CDR3 length equals 15 residues. The V end was cut by 3 bases, the J end by 3 bases, with 15 bases between. Germline CDR1 and CDR2: MNHEY and SMNVEV (reference sequence). This sequence joins TRBV27 and TRBJ2-7, with D perhaps TRBD2 (5 bases). The source of this sequence is a female donor with multiple sclerosis, enrolled in a pregnancy study. The sample was peripheral blood, taken in the second trimester of pregnancy. CDR3 region: CASSFSRGLNYEQYF. CDR3 nucleotide sequence: TGTGCCAGCAGTTTCTCACGGGGTTTGAACTACGAGCAGTACTTC.